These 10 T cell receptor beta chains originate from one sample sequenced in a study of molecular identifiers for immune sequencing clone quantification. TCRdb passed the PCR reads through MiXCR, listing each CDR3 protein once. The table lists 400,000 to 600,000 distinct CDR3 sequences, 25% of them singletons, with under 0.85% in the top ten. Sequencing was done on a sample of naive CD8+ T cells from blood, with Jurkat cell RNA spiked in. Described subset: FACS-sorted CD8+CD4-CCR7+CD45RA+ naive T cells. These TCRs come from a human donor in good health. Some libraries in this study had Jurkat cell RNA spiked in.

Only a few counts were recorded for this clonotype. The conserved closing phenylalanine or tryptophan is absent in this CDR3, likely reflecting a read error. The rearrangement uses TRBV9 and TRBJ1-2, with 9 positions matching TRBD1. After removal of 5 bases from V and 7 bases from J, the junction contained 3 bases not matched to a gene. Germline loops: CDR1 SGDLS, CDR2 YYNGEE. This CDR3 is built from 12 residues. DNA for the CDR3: TGTGCCAGCAGGACAGGGGGATTTGGCTACACCTCC. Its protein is CASRTGGFGYTS.

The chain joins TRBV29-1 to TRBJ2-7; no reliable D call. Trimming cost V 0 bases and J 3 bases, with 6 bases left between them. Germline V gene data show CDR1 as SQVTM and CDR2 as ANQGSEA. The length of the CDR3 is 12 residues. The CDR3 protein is CSVEDPFYEQYF. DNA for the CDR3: TGCAGCGTTGAAGACCCGTTCTACGAGCAGTACTTC.

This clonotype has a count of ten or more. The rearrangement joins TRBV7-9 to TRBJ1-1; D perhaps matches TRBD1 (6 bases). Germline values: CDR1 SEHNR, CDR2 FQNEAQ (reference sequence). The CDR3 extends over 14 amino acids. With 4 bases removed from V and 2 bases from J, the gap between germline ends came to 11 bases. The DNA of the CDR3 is TGTGCCAGCAGCTCTCAGGGGCCCAACACTGAAGCTTTCTTT. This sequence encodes CASSSQGPNTEAFF. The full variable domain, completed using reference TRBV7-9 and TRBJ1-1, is DTGVSQNPRHKITKRGQNVTFRCDPISEHNRLYWYRQTLGQGPEFLTYFQNEAQLEKSRLLSDRFSAERPKGSFSTLEIQRTEQGDSAMYLCASSSQGPNTEAFFGQGTRLTVV.

Here the CDR3 reads CASGHPRDSPFQETQYF. DNA for the CDR3: TGCGCCAGCGGACATCCCCGGGACAGCCCCTTCCAAGAGACCCAGTACTTC. The V and J genes are TRBV5-1 and TRBJ2-5; 7 bases are a match to TRBD1. In germline, CDR1 is SGHRS, CDR2 YFSETQ. This CDR3 spans 17 amino acids. V shed 7 bases, J shed 1 base, and the junction held 16 bases outside the gene matches.

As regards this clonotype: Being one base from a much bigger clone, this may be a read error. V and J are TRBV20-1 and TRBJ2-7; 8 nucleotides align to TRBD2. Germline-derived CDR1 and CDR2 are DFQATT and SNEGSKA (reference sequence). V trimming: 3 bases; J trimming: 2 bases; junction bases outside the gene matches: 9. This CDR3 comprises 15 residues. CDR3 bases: TGCAGTGCTAGTCCCCGGGGGGGATCAACCTACGAGCAGTACTTC. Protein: CSASPRGGSTYEQYF.

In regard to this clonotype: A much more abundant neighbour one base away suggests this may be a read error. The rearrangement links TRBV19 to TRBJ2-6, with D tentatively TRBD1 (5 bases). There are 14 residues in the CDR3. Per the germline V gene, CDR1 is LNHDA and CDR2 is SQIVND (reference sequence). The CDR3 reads CASTLMAGANVLPF. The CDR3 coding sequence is TGTGCCAGTACCCTGATGGCTGGGGCCAACGTCCTGCCTTTC.

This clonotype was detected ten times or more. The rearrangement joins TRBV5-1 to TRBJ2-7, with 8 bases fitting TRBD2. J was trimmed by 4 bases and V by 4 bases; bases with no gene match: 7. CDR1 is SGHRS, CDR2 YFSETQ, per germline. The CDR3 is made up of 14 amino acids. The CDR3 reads CASSPVAGSYEQYF. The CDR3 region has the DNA TGCGCCAGCAGCCCTGTAGCGGGATCGTACGAGCAGTACTTC.

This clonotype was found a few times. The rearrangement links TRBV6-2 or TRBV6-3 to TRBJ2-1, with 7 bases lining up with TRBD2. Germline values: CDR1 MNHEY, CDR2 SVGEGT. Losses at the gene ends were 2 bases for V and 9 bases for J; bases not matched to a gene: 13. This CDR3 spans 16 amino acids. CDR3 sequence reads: CASSYPLAISTSEQFF. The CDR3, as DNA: TGTGCCAGCAGTTACCCACTAGCGATATCTACAAGTGAGCAGTTCTTC.

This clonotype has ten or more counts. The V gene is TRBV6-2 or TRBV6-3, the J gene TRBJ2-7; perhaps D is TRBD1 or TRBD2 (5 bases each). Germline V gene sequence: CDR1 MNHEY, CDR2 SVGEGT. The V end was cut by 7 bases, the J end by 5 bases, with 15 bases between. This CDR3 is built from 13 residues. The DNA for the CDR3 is TGTGCCAGCAAGGCCGGGACCCTCAACGAGCAGTACTTC. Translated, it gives CASKAGTLNEQYF.

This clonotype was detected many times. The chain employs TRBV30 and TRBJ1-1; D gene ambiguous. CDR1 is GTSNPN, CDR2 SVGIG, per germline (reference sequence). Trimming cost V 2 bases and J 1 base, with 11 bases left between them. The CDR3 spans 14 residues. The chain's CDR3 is CAWSSRDWNTEAFF. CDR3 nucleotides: TGTGCCTGGAGTTCTAGAGATTGGAACACTGAAGCTTTCTTT. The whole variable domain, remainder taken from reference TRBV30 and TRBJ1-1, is SQTIHQWPATLVQPVGSPLSLECTVEGTSNPNLYWYRQAAGRGLQLLFYSVGIGQISSEVPQNLSASRPQDRQFILSSKKLLLSDSGFYLCAWSSRDWNTEAFFGQGTRLTVV.